Below, 28 T cell receptor beta chains from the same sample are listed, as sequenced in a study of blood T cell repertoires in COVID-19. Method: immunoSEQ multiplex PCR; TCRdb's copy keeps in-frame clones and lacks some. Here the sample spans 100,000 to 150,000 clones, roughly 80% being singletons. Sequencing was carried out using peripheral blood. The origin of the receptors is a woman older than 75 with acute or convalescent COVID-19.

This chain connects TRBV27 to TRBJ2-3; a possible D gene is TRBD1 (6 bases). V gave up 3 bases and J gave up 0 bases, with 16 bases separating them. Germline V gene lookup returns CDR1 MNHEY and CDR2 SMNVEV (reference sequence). This CDR3 is 17 amino acids long. The CDR3 sequence is CASSLLGQLTSTDTQYF. DNA for the CDR3: TGTGCCAGCAGTTTGCTCGGACAGCTAACTAGCACAGATACGCAGTATTTT.

The table lists this clone with a count of one. J is TRBJ2-3 and V is TRBV2, with TRBD2 matching 7 bases. The CDR3 is made up of 17 amino acids. The J segment lost 0 bases and the V segment lost 8 bases, leaving 14 bases of the junction unmatched. Germline values: CDR1 SNHLY, CDR2 FYNNEI. CDR3 nucleotides: TGTGCCAGCCTCACGAGACTAGCCGGAGGTAGCACAGATACGCAGTATTTT. As protein: CASLTRLAGGSTDTQYF.

The chain is built from TRBV19 and TRBJ1-1; D is undetermined. The CDR3 runs to 12 residues. Germline V gives CDR1 LNHDA, CDR2 SQIVND (reference sequence). Between the trimmed V and J ends, which lost 5 bases and 1 base, there was a span of 5 bases. CDR3 sequence reads: CASSFRNTEAFF. CDR3 DNA: TGTGCCAGTAGTTTCAGGAACACTGAAGCTTTCTTT.

This chain links TRBV2 with TRBJ1-3; D unresolved. Germline V gene sequence: CDR1 SNHLY, CDR2 FYNNEI. V shed 5 bases and J shed 1 base, with 6 bases lying between them. The length of the CDR3 is 13 residues. The CDR3 loop is CASSPNSGNTIYF. The CDR3, as DNA: TGTGCCAGCAGTCCTAATTCTGGAAACACCATATATTTT.

The V call is TRBV7-8, the J call TRBJ1-2, with a possible D match to TRBD1 (5 bases). Germline assignment: CDR1 SGHVS and CDR2 FQNEAQ. V lost 5 bases and J 7 bases, leaving 11 bases between the germline ends. CDR3 size: 12 residues. This chain's CDR3 is CASSHPGGGYTF. CDR3 in DNA: TGTGCCAGCAGCCACCCCGGGGGTGGCTACACCTTC.

This sequence joins TRBV4-1 and TRBJ1-6; 7 bases are a match to TRBD1. Looked up from germline, CDR1 is MGHRA and CDR2 is YSYEKL. J lost 7 bases, V lost 4 bases, and 10 bases had no gene match. This CDR3 is built from 16 residues. CDR3 amino acids: CASSPRQGNGNSPLHF. Here the CDR3 DNA reads TGCGCCAGCAGCCCCCGACAGGGAAATGGCAATTCACCCCTCCACTTT.

The genes are TRBV7-9 and TRBJ1-2; possible D gene TRBD1, 6 bases. V shed 5 bases and J shed 7 bases, with 11 bases lying between them. CDR1 SEHNR and CDR2 FQNEAQ come from the germline V gene (reference sequence). CDR3 size: 12 residues. The chain's CDR3 is CASSTGQSGYTF. CDR3 DNA sequence: TGTGCCAGCAGCACCGGACAGTCTGGCTACACCTTC.

The chain has TRBV5-1 and TRBJ2-3; 8 bases map to TRBD1. The germline V gene encodes CDR1 SGHRS and CDR2 YFSETQ. The CDR3 is made up of 16 amino acids. Trimming took 0 bases from V and 6 from J; bases not matched to a gene: 9. In nucleotides, the CDR3 is TGCGCCAGCAGCTTGGCCTCGGGACAGGTCGGGGATACGCAGTATTTT. This codes for CASSLASGQVGDTQYF.

The chain combines TRBV6-5 with TRBJ1-1, with a weak D call TRBD1 (6 bases). This CDR3 has 14 residues. V was trimmed by 0 bases and J by 10 bases, leaving 15 bases between them. The germline CDR1 and CDR2 sequences are MNHEY and SVGAGI. The CDR3 nucleotides read TGTGCCAGCAGTTACTCGACAGGATGGTCTGTAGCTTTCTTT. This codes for CASSYSTGWSVAFF.

The chain uses TRBV6-6 and TRBJ2-3; D is perhaps TRBD1 (5 bases). Germline CDR1 and CDR2: MNHNY and SVGAGI (reference sequence). CDR3 length: 18 amino acids. V dropped 5 bases and J dropped 0 bases, with 21 bases sitting between them. The CDR3 is CASSREARGVLSTDTQYF. CDR3 coding DNA: TGTGCCAGCAGTCGAGAGGCTAGGGGTGTGCTTAGCACAGATACGCAGTATTTT.

The chain links TRBV7-9 to TRBJ2-1, with 14 bases identical to TRBD2. CDR3 size: 19 residues. CDR1 and CDR2 (germline): SEHNR, FQNEAQ (reference sequence). The trim removed 5 bases at V and 10 bases at J, leaving 19 bases unmatched. The CDR3 sequence: CASSKGAPGLAGVLDEQFF. CDR3 coding DNA: TGTGCCAGCAGCAAGGGGGCCCCGGGACTAGCGGGAGTCCTCGACGAGCAGTTCTTC.

For the CDR3, the DNA is TGTGCCAGTTCTTCAGGAGGGAACACTGAAGCTTTCTTT. Amino acids: CASSSGGNTEAFF. This chain links TRBV6-5 with TRBJ1-1; D is ambiguous. The germline gives CDR1 MNHEY, CDR2 SVGAGI. The CDR3 extends over 13 amino acids. Trimming cost V 9 bases and J 1 base, with 12 bases left between them.

The chain joins TRBV25-1 to TRBJ1-5, with unresolved D. The CDR3 extends over 15 amino acids. From germline, CDR1 is MGHDK and CDR2 SYGVNS. The V and J ends lost 3 bases and 2 bases respectively, with 11 bases between them. CDR3 nucleotides: TGTGCCAGCAGTGATGCGGGTAGCGGCAATCAGCCCCAGCATTTT. This gives the protein CASSDAGSGNQPQHF.

The chain couples TRBV10-3 to TRBJ2-7; 10 bases are a match to TRBD1. CDR3 length equals 15 residues. The V and J ends lost 4 bases and 2 bases, in that order; junction bases with no gene match: 5. Germline values: CDR1 ENHRY, CDR2 SYGVKD. CDR3 sequence: CAISGTGTGAYEQYF. For the CDR3, the DNA is TGTGCCATCAGTGGCACCGGGACAGGGGCCTACGAGCAGTACTTC.

The table lists this clone with a count of one. This chain connects TRBV7-9 to TRBJ2-1; D unclear. Per the germline V gene, CDR1 is SEHNR and CDR2 is FQNEAQ (reference sequence). The CDR3 has 15 amino acids. The ends were cut back, 1 base at V and 1 base at J, with 8 bases in the middle. CDR3 nucleotide sequence: TGTGCCAGCAGCTTAGACGGTTATTCCTACAATGAGCAGTTCTTC. Protein product: CASSLDGYSYNEQFF.

V gene TRBV19 combines with J gene TRBJ2-6; 11 nucleotides match TRBD1. The CDR3 is made up of 16 amino acids. CDR1 and CDR2 from the germline V gene are LNHDA and SQIVND (reference sequence). The junction had 0 bases not matched to a gene; V was cut back by 5 bases and J by 0 bases. The CDR3 region is CASSGTGGSGANVLTF. The CDR3 DNA reads as TGTGCCAGTAGTGGGACAGGGGGCTCTGGGGCCAACGTCCTGACTTTC.

In DNA form, the CDR3 reads TGTGCCAGCAGCTTGGAGGGGTCGGGCACCGGGGAGCTGTTTTTT. It is translated as CASSLEGSGTGELFF. The chain joins TRBV5-5 to TRBJ2-2; TRBD1 might be the D (5 bases). V was trimmed by 0 bases and J by 4 bases, leaving 10 bases between them. The CDR3 covers 15 residues. CDR1 SGHKS and CDR2 YYEKEE come from the germline V gene (reference sequence).

The chain employs TRBV30 and TRBJ2-1; 8 nucleotides agree with TRBD2. The V gene end was trimmed by 0 bases and the J gene end by 3 bases; junction bases not matched to a gene: 19. The CDR3 runs 20 residues. Germline loops: CDR1 GTSNPN, CDR2 SVGIG (reference sequence). CDR3 nucleotide sequence: TGTGCCTGGAGTGTACGTCGGGCGGTAGTGGGTAGCGGGAACTACAATGAGCAGTTCTTC. It codes for CAWSVRRAVVGSGNYNEQFF.

Written as DNA, the CDR3 is TGTGCCAGCAGCTTAGCGCGGGGGGTAGATGAGACCCAGTACTTC. Its protein product is CASSLARGVDETQYF. The J gene is TRBJ2-5, the V gene TRBV7-2; 8 positions match TRBD2. This CDR3 region has 15 residues. Germline V gives CDR1 SGHTA, CDR2 FQGNSA. Unmatched junction bases numbered 5, after V lost 0 bases and J lost 5 bases.

This clone came up many times. The V call is TRBV4-1, the J call TRBJ1-6; D remains ambiguous. The V end lost 0 bases, the J end lost 0 bases, and 9 bases lay between the germline ends. The CDR3 runs 17 residues. The germline V gene has CDR1 MGHRA and CDR2 YSYEKL. The CDR3 bases are TGCGCCAGCAGCCAAGAACGGGTCAGCTCCTATAATTCACCCCTCCACTTT. Translated, it gives CASSQERVSSYNSPLHF.

The chain has TRBV19 and TRBJ1-5, with D tentatively TRBD1 (5 bases). Germline V gene sequence: CDR1 LNHDA, CDR2 SQIVND (reference sequence). The V and J ends lost 10 bases and 3 bases respectively, with 19 bases between them. The CDR3 sequence is 15 residues long. The CDR3 loop reads CATTNKARDNQPQHF. The CDR3, as DNA: TGTGCCACCACTAATAAGGCCAGGGACAATCAGCCCCAGCATTTT.

J is TRBJ1-1 and V is TRBV7-8, with a possible D match to TRBD1 (6 bases). The CDR3 is made up of 14 amino acids. V was trimmed by 1 base and J by 2 bases, leaving 8 bases between them. CDR1 and CDR2 from the germline V gene are SGHVS and FQNEAQ. CDR3 in amino acids: CASSLEGQNTEAFF. CDR3 nucleotides: TGTGCCAGCAGCTTAGAGGGACAAAACACTGAAGCTTTCTTT. Supplemented by reference TRBV7-8 and TRBJ1-1, the full variable domain reads GAGVSQSPRYKVAKRGQDVALRCDPISGHVSLFWYQQALGQGPEFLTYFQNEAQLDKSGLPSDRFFAERPEGSVSTLKIQRTQQEDSAVYLCASSLEGQNTEAFFGQGTRLTVV.

The rearrangement links TRBV4-1 to TRBJ1-4, with TRBD1 identical over 7 bases. The germline CDR1 and CDR2 sequences are MGHRA and YSYEKL. V shed 0 bases and J 7 bases; nucleotides not matched to a gene: 8. This CDR3 region has 16 residues. The CDR3 DNA sequence: TGCGCCAGCAGCCAAGATCTCGGCAGGGGGTCTGAAAAACTGTTTTTT. Translating it yields CASSQDLGRGSEKLFF.

This clone was counted a few times. The sample contains more than one DNA sequence encoding this CDR3. The rearrangement uses TRBV19 and TRBJ1-1; TRBD1 matches 9 bases. The CDR3 is 13 residues long. Germline trimming cut 4 bases from V and 3 bases from J; bases unmatched to any gene: 0. CDR1 and CDR2 (germline): LNHDA, SQIVND (reference sequence). The CDR3 sequence: CASSRTGDTEAFF. CDR3 sequence (DNA): TGTGCCAGTAGTAGGACAGGGGACACTGAAGCTTTCTTT.

This chain joins TRBV30 and TRBJ2-7; 8 positions match TRBD1. V shed 4 bases, J shed 6 bases, and the junction held 8 bases outside the gene matches. This CDR3 contains 13 residues. The germline V gene encodes CDR1 GTSNPN and CDR2 SVGIG (reference sequence). CDR3 region: CAWIADRVGEQYF. For the CDR3, the DNA is TGTGCCTGGATAGCGGACAGGGTAGGCGAGCAGTACTTC.

The rearrangement links TRBV19 to TRBJ2-5, with 9 bases that match TRBD2. J lost 4 bases, V lost 5 bases, and 5 bases had no gene match. CDR1 and CDR2 (germline): LNHDA, SQIVND (reference sequence). The CDR3 has 14 amino acids. The CDR3 loop reads CASSLGTSPETQYF. DNA of the CDR3: TGTGCCAGTAGTTTGGGGACTAGCCCAGAGACCCAGTACTTC.

The chain recombines TRBV3-1 (or the pseudogene TRBV3-2) with TRBJ2-1, with TRBD2 as a possible D gene (6 bases). Per germline, CDR1 LGHDT and CDR2 YNNKEL (reference sequence). V was pared by 1 base and J by 5 bases, with 9 bases between. This CDR3 is built from 14 residues. The CDR3 sequence is CASSQASANNEQFF. CDR3 bases: TGTGCCAGCAGCCAAGCTAGCGCCAACAATGAGCAGTTCTTC.

The rearrangement joins TRBV7-2 to TRBJ2-2; the match to TRBD2 covers 7 bases. The CDR3 runs to 15 residues. V shed 7 bases and J 1 base; nucleotides not matched to a gene: 6. The germline V gene has CDR1 SGHTA and CDR2 FQGNSA. In DNA, the CDR3 is TGTGCCAGCACCTCTTCTAGCGGGAACACCGGGGAGCTGTTTTTT. This codes for CASTSSSGNTGELFF.